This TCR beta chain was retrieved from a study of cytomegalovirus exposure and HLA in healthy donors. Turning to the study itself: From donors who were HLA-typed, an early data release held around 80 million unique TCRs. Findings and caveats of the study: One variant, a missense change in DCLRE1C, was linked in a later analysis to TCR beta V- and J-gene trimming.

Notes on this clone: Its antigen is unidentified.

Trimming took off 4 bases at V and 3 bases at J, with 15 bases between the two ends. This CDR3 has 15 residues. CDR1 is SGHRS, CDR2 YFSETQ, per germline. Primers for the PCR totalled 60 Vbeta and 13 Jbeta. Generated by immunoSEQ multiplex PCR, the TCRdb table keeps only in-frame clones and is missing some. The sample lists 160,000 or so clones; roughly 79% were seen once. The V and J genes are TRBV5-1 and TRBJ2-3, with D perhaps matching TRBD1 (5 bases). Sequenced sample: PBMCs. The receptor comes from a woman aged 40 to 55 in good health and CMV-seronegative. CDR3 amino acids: CASSPSIGATDTQYF. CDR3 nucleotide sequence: TGCGCCAGCAGCCCGAGTATAGGGGCAACAGATACGCAGTATTTT.